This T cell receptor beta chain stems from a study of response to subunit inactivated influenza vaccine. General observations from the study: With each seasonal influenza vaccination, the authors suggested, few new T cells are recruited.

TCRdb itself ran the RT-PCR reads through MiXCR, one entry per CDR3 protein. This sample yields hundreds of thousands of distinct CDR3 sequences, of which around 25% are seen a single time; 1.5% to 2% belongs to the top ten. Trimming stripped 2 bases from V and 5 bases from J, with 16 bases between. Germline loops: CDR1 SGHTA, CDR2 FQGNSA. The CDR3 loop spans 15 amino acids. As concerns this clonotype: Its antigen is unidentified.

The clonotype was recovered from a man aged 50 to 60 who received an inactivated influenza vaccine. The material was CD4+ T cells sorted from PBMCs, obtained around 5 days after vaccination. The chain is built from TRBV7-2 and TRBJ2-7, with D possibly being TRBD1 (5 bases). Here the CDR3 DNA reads TGTGCCAGCAGCTTAAAATCGGCAGGGTACGACGAGCAGTACTTC. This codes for CASSLKSAGYDEQYF.